Listed below are T cell receptor beta chains from one sample, sequenced in a study of cytomegalovirus exposure and HLA in healthy donors. The assay was immunoSEQ multiplex PCR, and TCRdb's table has in-frame clones only and misses some. The data contain about 190,000 clones, 70% to 80% of them singletons. The sequenced material came from PBMCs. These TCRs come from a woman in her 30s in good health and CMV-seropositive. Each CDR3 is given with its conserved first and last residue. D genes are given only for firm matches. Size values are once, few and many counts, or a class for expanded clones, and some rows have none.

TRBV5-1	TRBJ1-5	NA	NA	CASSLTPGNNQPQHF	TGCGCCAGCAGCTTGACGCCCGGGAACAATCAGCCCCAGCATTTT
TRBV2	TRBJ2-3	NA	NA	CASKATAGKADTQYF	TGTGCCAGCAAGGCGACGGCAGGGAAGGCAGATACGCAGTATTTT
TRBV7-2	TRBJ2-2	NA	NA	CASSLFAVTGELFF	TGTGCCAGCAGCTTGTTCGCAGTCACCGGGGAGCTGTTTTTT
TRBV7-2	TRBJ1-2	NA	TRBD1	CASSSGQGAFYGYTF	TGTGCCAGCAGCTCGGGACAGGGGGCATTCTATGGCTACACCTTC
TRBV5-1	TRBJ1-6	NA	NA	CASSHNGGGSYNSPLHF	TGCGCCAGCAGCCACAACGGGGGTGGCTCCTATAATTCACCCCTCCACTTT
TRBV2	TRBJ2-7	NA	TRBD2	CASSVASGGFEQYF	TGTGCCAGCAGTGTTGCTAGCGGGGGGTTCGAGCAGTACTTC
TRBV25-1	TRBJ1-1	NA	NA	CASTGSGLGRAGTEAFF	TGTGCCAGCACTGGGTCTGGGTTAGGCAGGGCCGGAACTGAAGCTTTCTTT
TRBV28	TRBJ1-3	NA	NA	CASSLPREQNTIYF	TGTGCCAGCAGTTTACCCAGGGAACAGAACACCATATATTTT
TRBV14	TRBJ2-7	NA	TRBD1	CASSRIPGQGTYEQYF	TGTGCCAGCAGCCGCATTCCGGGACAGGGCACCTACGAGCAGTACTTC
TRBV15	TRBJ1-1	NA	TRBD1	CATSKGQGVGNTEAFF	TGTGCCACCAGCAAGGGACAGGGGGTCGGTAACACTGAAGCTTTCTTT
TRBV7-8	TRBJ1-5	NA	NA	CASSWGDVVPPQHF	TGTGCCAGCAGCTGGGGGGACGTTGTCCCGCCCCAGCATTTT
TRBV11-2	TRBJ2-7	NA	NA	CASSLYTDSGQYF	TGTGCCAGCAGCTTATATACGGACTCCGGGCAGTACTTC
TRBV6-5	TRBJ2-5	NA	TRBD2	CASSTGLAKRAQYF	TGTGCCAGCAGTACCGGACTAGCCAAGAGGGCCCAGTACTTC
TRBV6-1	TRBJ2-7	NA	NA	CASRVILGAYEQYF	TGTGCCAGCAGGGTAATTCTAGGGGCCTACGAGCAGTACTTC
TRBV21-1	TRBJ2-7	NA	NA	CASSPGLDEQYF	TGTGCCAGCAGTCCTGGACTGGACGAGCAGTACTTC
TRBV7-9	TRBJ1-1	NA	NA	CASSLGPLGGNTEAFF	TGTGCCAGCAGCTTAGGGCCACTAGGGGGGAACACTGAAGCTTTCTTT
TRBV5-4	TRBJ1-4	NA	TRBD1	CASSYSTGENEKLFF	TGTGCCAGCAGCTATTCGACAGGGGAGAATGAAAAACTGTTTTTT
TRBV19	TRBJ1-5	NA	NA	CASSILEGYYSNQPQHF	TGTGCCAGTAGTATATTGGAGGGCTACTATAGCAATCAGCCCCAGCATTTT
TRBV5-1	TRBJ2-7	NA	TRBD2	CASSLTWGGSYEQYF	TGCGCCAGCAGCTTAACTTGGGGGGGTTCCTACGAGCAGTACTTC
TRBV19	TRBJ2-3	NA	TRBD2	CASRETSGRSTDTQYF	TGTGCCAGTAGGGAAACTAGCGGGAGGAGCACAGATACGCAGTATTTT
TRBV28	TRBJ2-7	NA	TRBD2	CASSPGTSGYEQYF	TGTGCCAGCAGTCCCGGGACTAGCGGCTACGAGCAGTACTTC
TRBV10-3	TRBJ1-5	NA	TRBD1	CAISGTGDQPQHF	TGTGCCATCAGTGGGACAGGGGATCAGCCCCAGCATTTT
TRBV19	TRBJ2-6	few	TRBD1	CASSMRTGAGANVLTF	TGTGCCAGTAGTATGAGGACAGGGGCTGGGGCCAACGTCCTGACTTTC
TRBV28	TRBJ2-1	NA	NA	CASSLTGSYNEQFF	TGTGCCAGCAGTTTAACCGGGTCCTACAATGAGCAGTTCTTC
TRBV11-2	TRBJ2-5	NA	TRBD2	CASSVRGDSSLQTQYF	TGTGCCAGCAGCGTTCGGGGGGACTCCTCTTTACAGACCCAGTACTTC
TRBV5-8	TRBJ2-7	NA	NA	CASNRQASSYEQYF	TGTGCCAGCAATCGACAGGCGAGCTCCTACGAGCAGTACTTC
TRBV11-2	TRBJ2-5	once	NA	CASSLDTGETQYF	TGTGCCAGCAGCTTAGACACGGGGGAGACCCAGTACTTC
TRBV10-3	TRBJ1-5	NA	NA	CAISEGQGYGQPQHF	TGTGCCATCAGTGAAGGGCAGGGTTACGGTCAGCCCCAGCATTTT
TRBV6-1	TRBJ2-7	NA	TRBD2	CASSEMGTSQEQYF	TGTGCCAGCAGTGAAATGGGGACTAGTCAAGAGCAGTACTTC
TRBV7-9	TRBJ2-1	NA	NA	CASSFMLGTLNDEQFF	TGTGCCAGCAGCTTCATGCTCGGGACACTGAACGATGAGCAGTTCTTC
TRBV5-4	TRBJ1-1	few	TRBD1	CASSLDPGTGDAFF	TGTGCCAGCAGCTTGGACCCCGGGACAGGGGATGCTTTCTTT
TRBV4-1	TRBJ1-3	few	NA	CASSPDRFGGNTIYF	TGCGCCAGCAGCCCCGACAGGTTCGGTGGAAACACCATATATTTT
TRBV5-1	TRBJ1-2	NA	TRBD1	CASSLALPPGGYGYTF	TGCGCCAGCAGCTTGGCCTTACCTCCAGGGGGCTATGGCTACACCTTC
TRBV5-6	TRBJ1-6	NA	TRBD1	CASSLWGAGGSPLHF	TGTGCCAGCAGCTTGTGGGGGGCAGGGGGTTCACCCCTCCACTTT
TRBV28	TRBJ2-4	once	NA	CASRGLRDSNKNIQYF	TGTGCCAGCAGGGGACTCCGGGACAGTAACAAAAACATTCAGTACTTC
TRBV5-1	TRBJ1-1	NA	NA	CASSLGTTMNTEAFF	TGCGCCAGCAGCTTGGGCACAACCATGAACACTGAAGCTTTCTTT
TRBV5-1	TRBJ1-1	NA	NA	CASRQRENTEAFF	TGCGCCAGCAGACAGAGAGAGAACACTGAAGCTTTCTTT
TRBV7-6	TRBJ2-1	NA	TRBD2	CASSLAPSGGAYNNEQFF	TGTGCCAGCAGCTTAGCCCCTAGCGGGGGGGCCTACAACAATGAGCAGTTCTTC
TRBV4-1	TRBJ1-1	NA	NA	CASSQGRGNTEAFF	TGCGCCAGCAGCCAAGGGCGGGGGAACACTGAAGCTTTCTTT